This T cell receptor beta chain was recovered during a study of blood T cell repertoires in COVID-19. The data were produced by immunoSEQ multiplex PCR, yet TCRdb's version contains in-frame clones alone and is incomplete. This sample has some 350,000 clones; over 75% occur once, and the top ten carry just under 3%. CDR1 is MNHNY, CDR2 SVGAGI, per germline (reference sequence). V was shortened by 6 bases and J by 7 bases, with 10 bases between the two germline ends. The CDR3 is 12 residues long. The chain couples TRBV6-6 to TRBJ2-1; possibly TRBD2 for D (6 bases). This sequence originates from a woman aged 25 to 39 who had recovered from COVID-19. Specimen: PBMCs or T cells enriched from blood (not recorded which). The chain's CDR3 is CASSTSINEQFF. CDR3 nucleotides: TGTGCCAGCAGCACTAGCATAAATGAGCAGTTCTTC.